This TCR beta chain stems from a study of T cell repertoires in cytomegalovirus infection. The overall study: Selection of CMV epitopes for the study included recently identified HLA-C-restricted and well-studied HLA-B-restricted ones. In public TCR beta signatures, there were indications of both CMV infection and matching HLA type. Study results and limitations: The study found HLA-C-restricted CMV-specific TCR beta clonotypes dominating the ex vivo response.

TCRdb ran MiXCR on the reads and lists one entry per CDR3 protein. The data contain roughly 700,000 distinct CDR3 sequences, around 30% of them singletons. Notes on this clonotype: Antigen unknown.

Germline V gene data show CDR1 as SGHNT and CDR2 as YYREEE (reference sequence). This CDR3 spans 13 amino acids. Trimming cost V 4 bases and J 4 bases, with 11 bases left between them. This clonotype originated in a human donor in good health (CMV status not recorded). Some clones in this sample may be carry-over from other donors' samples. Sequencing was performed on cultured PBMCs, taken from culture after CMV antigen stimulation. The chain combines TRBV5-4 with TRBJ1-1, with D possibly matching TRBD1 (5 bases). Here the CDR3 reads CASSLDIPTEAFF. The CDR3 DNA sequence: TGTGCCAGCAGCCTGGACATACCCACTGAAGCTTTCTTT.